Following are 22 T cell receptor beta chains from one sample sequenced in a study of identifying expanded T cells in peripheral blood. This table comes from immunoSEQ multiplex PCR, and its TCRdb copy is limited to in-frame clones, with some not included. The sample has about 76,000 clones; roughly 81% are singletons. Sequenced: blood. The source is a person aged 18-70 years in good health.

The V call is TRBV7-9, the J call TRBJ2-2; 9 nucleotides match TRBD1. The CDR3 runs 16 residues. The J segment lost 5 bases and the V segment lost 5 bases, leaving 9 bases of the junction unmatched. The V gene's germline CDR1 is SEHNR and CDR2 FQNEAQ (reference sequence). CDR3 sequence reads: CASSPGQGYRTGELFF. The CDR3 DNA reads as TGTGCCAGCAGCCCCGGACAGGGGTATCGAACCGGGGAGCTGTTTTTT.

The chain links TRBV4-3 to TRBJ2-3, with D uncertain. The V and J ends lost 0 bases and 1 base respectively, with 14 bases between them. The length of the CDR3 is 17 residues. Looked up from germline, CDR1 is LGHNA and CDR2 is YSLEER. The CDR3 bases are TGCGCCAGCAGCCAAGATGCCCGAGTAGTGGGCACAGATACGCAGTATTTT. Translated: CASSQDARVVGTDTQYF.

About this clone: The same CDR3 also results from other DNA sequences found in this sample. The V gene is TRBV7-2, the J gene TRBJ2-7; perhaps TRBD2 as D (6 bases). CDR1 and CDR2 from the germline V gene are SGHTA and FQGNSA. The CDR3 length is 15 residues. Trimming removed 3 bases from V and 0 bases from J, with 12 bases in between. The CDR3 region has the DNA TGTGCCAGCAGCTTTAGCGGAGGGAGCTCCTACGAGCAGTACTTC. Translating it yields CASSFSGGSSYEQYF.

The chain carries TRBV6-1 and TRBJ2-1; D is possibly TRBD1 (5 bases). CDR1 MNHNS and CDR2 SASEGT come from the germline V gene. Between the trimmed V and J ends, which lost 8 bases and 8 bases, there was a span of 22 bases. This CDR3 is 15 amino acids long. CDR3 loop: CASPKSKGWYDEQFF. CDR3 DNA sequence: TGTGCCAGCCCGAAGAGTAAGGGGTGGTACGATGAGCAGTTCTTC.

For the CDR3, the DNA is TGTGCCAGCAGCCTCCGGGACAGGGACAATGAGCAGTTCTTC. This codes for CASSLRDRDNEQFF. The chain combines TRBV5-8 with TRBJ2-1, with 9 positions matching TRBD1. With V trimmed by 4 bases and J by 5 bases, 4 bases remained unmatched. CDR1 is SGHTS and CDR2 is YDEGEE in the germline V gene. CDR3 length: 14 amino acids. The variable domain in full, completed from reference TRBV5-8 and TRBJ2-1, reads EAGVTQSPTHLIKTRGQQATLRCSPISGHTSVYWYQQALGLGLQFLLWYDEGEERNRGNFPPRFSGRQFPNYSSELNVNALELEDSALYLCASSLRDRDNEQFFGPGTRLTVL.

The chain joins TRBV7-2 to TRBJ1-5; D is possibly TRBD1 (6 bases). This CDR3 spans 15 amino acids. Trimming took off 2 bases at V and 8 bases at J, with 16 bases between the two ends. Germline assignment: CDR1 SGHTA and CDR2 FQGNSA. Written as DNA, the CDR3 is TGTGCCAGCAGCTTATCGGGGGCTAGTAGGGAGCCCCAGCATTTT. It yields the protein CASSLSGASREPQHF.

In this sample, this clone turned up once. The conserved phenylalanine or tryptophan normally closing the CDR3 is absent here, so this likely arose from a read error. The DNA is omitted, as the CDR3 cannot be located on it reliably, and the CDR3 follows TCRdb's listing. The CDR3 sequence is CASSPPRDRGGL. The chain carries TRBV18 and TRBJ1-5; the table gives TRBD1 as D, unverified against the DNA. Germline assignment: CDR1 KGHSH and CDR2 LQKENI. The CDR3 is 12 amino acids long, termini counted.

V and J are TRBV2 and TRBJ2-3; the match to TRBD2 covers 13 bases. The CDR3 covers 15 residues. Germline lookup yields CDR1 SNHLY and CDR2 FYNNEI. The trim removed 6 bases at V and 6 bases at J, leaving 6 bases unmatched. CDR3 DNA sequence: TGTGCCAGCAGAGCCGGGACTAGCGGGATGGATACGCAGTATTTT. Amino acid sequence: CASRAGTSGMDTQYF.

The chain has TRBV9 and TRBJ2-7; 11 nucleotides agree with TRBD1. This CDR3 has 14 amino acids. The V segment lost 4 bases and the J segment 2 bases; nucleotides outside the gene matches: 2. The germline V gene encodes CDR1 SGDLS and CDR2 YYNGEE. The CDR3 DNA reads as TGTGCCAGCAGCCTGGGACAGGGGGCCTACGAGCAGTACTTC. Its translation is CASSLGQGAYEQYF.

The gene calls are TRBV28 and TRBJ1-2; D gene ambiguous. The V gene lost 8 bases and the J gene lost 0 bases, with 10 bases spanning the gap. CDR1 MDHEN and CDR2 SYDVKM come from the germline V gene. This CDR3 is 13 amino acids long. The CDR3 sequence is CASFAAANYGYTF. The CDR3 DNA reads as TGTGCCAGCTTCGCAGCAGCTAACTATGGCTACACCTTC.

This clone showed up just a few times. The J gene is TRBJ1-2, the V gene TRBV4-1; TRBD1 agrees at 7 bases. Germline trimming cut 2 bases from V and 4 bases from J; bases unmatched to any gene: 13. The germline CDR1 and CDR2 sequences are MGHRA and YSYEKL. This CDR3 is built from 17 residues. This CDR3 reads CASSQPIRQGTFYGYTF. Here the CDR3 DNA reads TGCGCCAGCAGCCAACCAATCCGACAGGGCACCTTCTATGGCTACACCTTC.

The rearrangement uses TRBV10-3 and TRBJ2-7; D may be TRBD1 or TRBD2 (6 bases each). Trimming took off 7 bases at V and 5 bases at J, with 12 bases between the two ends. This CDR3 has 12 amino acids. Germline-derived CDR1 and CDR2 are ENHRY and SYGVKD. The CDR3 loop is CAINGGLDEQYF. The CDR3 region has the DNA TGTGCCATCAATGGGGGGCTCGACGAGCAGTACTTC.

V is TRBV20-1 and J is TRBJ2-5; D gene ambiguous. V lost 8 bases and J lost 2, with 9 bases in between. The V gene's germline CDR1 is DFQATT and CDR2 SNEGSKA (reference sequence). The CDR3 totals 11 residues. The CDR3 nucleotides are TGCAGTTTCGCACCGCAAGAGACCCAGTACTTC. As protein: CSFAPQETQYF.

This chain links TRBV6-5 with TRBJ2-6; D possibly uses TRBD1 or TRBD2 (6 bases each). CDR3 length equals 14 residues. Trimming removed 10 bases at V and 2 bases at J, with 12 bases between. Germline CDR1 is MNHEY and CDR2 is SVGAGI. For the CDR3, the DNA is TGTGCCACCGGTGGGGGGCCTGGGGCCAACGTCCTGACTTTC. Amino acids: CATGGGPGANVLTF.

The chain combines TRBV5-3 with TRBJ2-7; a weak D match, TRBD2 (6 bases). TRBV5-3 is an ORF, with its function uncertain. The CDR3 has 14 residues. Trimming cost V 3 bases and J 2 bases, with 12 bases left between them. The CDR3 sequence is CARSCGTGTYEQYF. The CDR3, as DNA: TGTGCCAGAAGCTGCGGGACCGGCACCTACGAGCAGTACTTC.

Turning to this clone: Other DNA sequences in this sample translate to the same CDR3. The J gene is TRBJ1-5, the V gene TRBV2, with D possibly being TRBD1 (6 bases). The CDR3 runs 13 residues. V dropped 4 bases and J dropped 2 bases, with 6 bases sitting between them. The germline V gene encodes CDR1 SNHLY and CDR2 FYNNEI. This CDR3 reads CASSGTGNQPQHF. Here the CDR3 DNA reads TGTGCCAGCAGTGGGACAGGCAATCAGCCCCAGCATTTT.

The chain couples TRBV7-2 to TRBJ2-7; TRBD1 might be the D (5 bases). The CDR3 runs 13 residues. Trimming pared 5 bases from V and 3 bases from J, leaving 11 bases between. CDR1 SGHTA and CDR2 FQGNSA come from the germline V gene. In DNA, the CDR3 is TGTGCCAGCAGCGGAAGACAGATCTACGAGCAGTACTTC. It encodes CASSGRQIYEQYF.

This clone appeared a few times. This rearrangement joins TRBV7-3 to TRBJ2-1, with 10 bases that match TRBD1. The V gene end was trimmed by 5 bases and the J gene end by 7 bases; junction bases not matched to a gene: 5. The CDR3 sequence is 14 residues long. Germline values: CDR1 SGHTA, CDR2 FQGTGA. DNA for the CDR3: TGTGCCAGCAGCCAAAGGACAGGGGGAAATGAGCAGTTCTTC. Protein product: CASSQRTGGNEQFF.

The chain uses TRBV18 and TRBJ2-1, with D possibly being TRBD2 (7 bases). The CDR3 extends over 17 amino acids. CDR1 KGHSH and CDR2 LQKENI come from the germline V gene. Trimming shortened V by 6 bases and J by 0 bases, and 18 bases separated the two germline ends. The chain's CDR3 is CASSGASGISSYNEQFF. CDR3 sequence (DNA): TGTGCCAGCTCGGGGGCGAGCGGGATCAGCTCCTACAATGAGCAGTTCTTC.

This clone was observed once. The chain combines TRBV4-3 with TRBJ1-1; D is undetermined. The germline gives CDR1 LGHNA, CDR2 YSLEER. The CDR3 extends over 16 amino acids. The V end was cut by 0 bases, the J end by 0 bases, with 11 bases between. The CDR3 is CASSQDLAALNTEAFF. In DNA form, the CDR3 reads TGCGCCAGCAGCCAAGATCTTGCAGCTTTGAACACTGAAGCTTTCTTT.

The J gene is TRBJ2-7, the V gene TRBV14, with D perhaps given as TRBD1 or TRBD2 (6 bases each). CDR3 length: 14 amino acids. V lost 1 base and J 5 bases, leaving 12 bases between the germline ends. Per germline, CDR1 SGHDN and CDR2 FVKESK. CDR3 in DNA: TGTGCCAGCAGCCAAGTCGGGGGCTGGGACGAGCAGTACTTC. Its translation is CASSQVGGWDEQYF.

CDR3 in amino acids: CASSQDLYRDGYGNYGYTF. In nucleotides, the CDR3 is TGTGCCAGCAGCCAAGATTTGTACAGGGATGGATACGGTAACTATGGCTACACCTTC. V usage is TRBV4-2 and J usage is TRBJ1-2; tentatively, D is TRBD1 (6 bases). Germline values: CDR1 LGHNA, CDR2 YNFKEQ. The CDR3 is 19 residues long. Trimming left V 0 bases short and J 1 base short, with 21 bases between.